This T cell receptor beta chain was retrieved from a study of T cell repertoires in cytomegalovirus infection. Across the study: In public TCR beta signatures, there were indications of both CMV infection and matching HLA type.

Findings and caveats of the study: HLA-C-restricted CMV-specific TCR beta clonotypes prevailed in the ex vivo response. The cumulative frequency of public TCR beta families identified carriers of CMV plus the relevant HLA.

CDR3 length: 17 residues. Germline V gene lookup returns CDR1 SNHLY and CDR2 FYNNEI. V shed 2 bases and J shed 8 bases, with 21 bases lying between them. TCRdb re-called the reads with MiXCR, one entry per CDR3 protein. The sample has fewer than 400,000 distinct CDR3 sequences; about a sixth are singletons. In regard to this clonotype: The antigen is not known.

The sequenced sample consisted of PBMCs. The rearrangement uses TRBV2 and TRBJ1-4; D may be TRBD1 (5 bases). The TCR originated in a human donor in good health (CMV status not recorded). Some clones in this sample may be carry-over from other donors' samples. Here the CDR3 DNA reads TGTGCCAGCAGTGAATTGAGAATGGGGGAGGTAGGAGAAAAACTGTTTTTT. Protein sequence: CASSELRMGEVGEKLFF.